This TCR beta chain was sequenced during a study of cytomegalovirus exposure and HLA in healthy donors. PCR involved 60 Vbeta and 13 Jbeta primers. Only in-frame clones appear in the TCRdb table, and some are missing; sequencing was by immunoSEQ multiplex PCR. This sample's table reports 40,000 to 60,000 clones. Germline CDR1 reads SGHAT; CDR2 reads FQNNGV. V lost 5 bases, J lost 10 bases, and 14 bases stayed unmatched. The CDR3 covers 16 residues. The clonotype was recovered from a male donor in good health and CMV-seropositive. The chain couples TRBV11-2 to TRBJ2-1, with 10 bases fitting TRBD2. The sequenced sample consisted of PBMCs. The CDR3 sequence is CASSQMSGGALGEQFF. The CDR3 DNA is TGTGCCAGCAGCCAAATGAGCGGGGGGGCCTTGGGGGAGCAGTTCTTC.